The 3 T cell receptor beta chains below come from one sample, sequenced in a study of shared clonotypes between healthy human individuals (TCRdb year 2020). Receptors were amplified or captured by the immunoSEQ multiplex PCR assay. TCRdb holds this immuneACCESS table with in-frame rearrangements only. Some clones are missing; in checked studies, unresolved V genes explain under half, and the rest has no known cause. This sample comprises just under 95,000 clones, almost 70% of them detected only once. The top ten hold roughly 50% of the sample. The sequencing input was memory CD8+ T cells sorted from blood. Per the publication, the cell subset or site label means: CD45RO+ cells pooled with CCR7-negative TemRA cells. The source of these receptors is a man aged 25 to 40 in good health.

The V call is TRBV11-2, the J call TRBJ2-7; TRBD1 is a possible D gene (6 bases). Deletions cut 2 bases from V and 2 bases from J, with 19 bases between. The germline CDR1 and CDR2 sequences are SGHAT and FQNNGV. The CDR3 sequence is 17 residues long. CDR3 nucleotide sequence: TGTGCCAGCAGCTTACCGCAGGGGTCAGGGGATCCCTACGAGCAGTACTTC. Its protein is CASSLPQGSGDPYEQYF.

The CDR3 sequence is CASTWDNEQFF. CDR3 nucleotide sequence: TGTGCCAGCACCTGGGACAATGAGCAGTTCTTC. The V call is TRBV25-1, the J call TRBJ2-1; D uncertain. Between the trimmed V and J ends, which lost 7 bases and 5 bases, there was a span of 6 bases. Germline V gene sequence: CDR1 MGHDK, CDR2 SYGVNS. The CDR3 has 11 residues.

The chain is built from TRBV27 and TRBJ2-1; D might be TRBD1 (6 bases). Germline assignment: CDR1 MNHEY and CDR2 SMNVEV (reference sequence). Trimming left V 6 bases short and J 8 bases short, with 17 bases between. This CDR3 comprises 14 residues. CDR3 nucleotide sequence: TGTGCCAGCAGACCGGGACATGACACAGATGAGCAGTTCTTC. Translating it yields CASRPGHDTDEQFF.